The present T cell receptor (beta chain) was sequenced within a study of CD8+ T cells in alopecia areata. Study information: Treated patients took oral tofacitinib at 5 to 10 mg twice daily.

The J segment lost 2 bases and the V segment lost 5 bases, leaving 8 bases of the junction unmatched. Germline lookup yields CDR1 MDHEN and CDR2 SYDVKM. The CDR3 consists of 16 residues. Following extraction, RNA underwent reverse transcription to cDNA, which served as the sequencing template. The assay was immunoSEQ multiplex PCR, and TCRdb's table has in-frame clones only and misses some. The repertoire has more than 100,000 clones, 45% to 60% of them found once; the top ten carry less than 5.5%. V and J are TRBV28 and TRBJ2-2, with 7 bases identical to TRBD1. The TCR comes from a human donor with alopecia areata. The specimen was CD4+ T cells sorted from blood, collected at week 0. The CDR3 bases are TGTGCCAGCAGTCCGATTGACAGGGTTAACACCGGGGAGCTGTTTTTT. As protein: CASSPIDRVNTGELFF. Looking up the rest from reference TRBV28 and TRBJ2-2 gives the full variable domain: DVKVTQSSRYLVKRTGEKVFLECVQDMDHENMFWYRQDPGLGLRLIYFSYDVKMKEKGDIPEGYSVSREKKERFSLILESASTNQTSMYLCASSPIDRVNTGELFFGEGSRLTVL.